This T cell receptor beta chain came from a study of blood T cell repertoires in COVID-19. Study-level background: Whether acute or convalescent, the COVID-19 samples came from the United States, Italy and Spain.

In the source study's methods: Scientists estimated how many nucleated cells there were by amplifying reference gene primers. The assay was immunoSEQ multiplex PCR, and TCRdb's table has in-frame clones only and misses some. That table is the source of V, J and clone size, and D and trimming were worked out from the DNA. The table includes a few hundred thousand clones, 80% detected once. The length of the CDR3 is 15 residues. CDR1 and CDR2 (germline): SGHNT, YYREEE (reference sequence). The junction had 4 bases not matched to a gene; V was cut back by 4 bases and J by 1 base. Specimen: peripheral blood. This TCR was sampled from a human donor in a cohort sampled during active COVID-19. J is TRBJ2-4 and V is TRBV5-4; the match to TRBD1 covers 8 bases. The CDR3, as DNA: TGTGCCAGCAGCCCGACAGGGGCGGCCAAAAACATTCAGTACTTC. Its protein product is CASSPTGAAKNIQYF. The full variable domain, completed using reference TRBV5-4 and TRBJ2-4, is ETGVTQSPTHLIKTRGQQVTLRCSSQSGHNTVSWYQQALGQGPQFIFQYYREEENGRGNFPPRFSGLQFPNYSSELNVNALELDDSALYLCASSPTGAAKNIQYFGAGTRLSVL.